These 32 T cell receptor beta chains were all obtained from the same sample, sequenced in a study of Ad26.COV2.S vaccination and SARS-CoV-2 variants. Documented treatment: some 20 received Ad26.COV2.S at low or high dose, single or two shots; several received placebo; per-sample allocation not given. After the first vaccine or placebo injection, samples were drawn on day 63. Sequenced by immunoSEQ multiplex PCR; TCRdb stores in-frame clones only, minus some. Of more than 400,000 clones listed, about nine tenths were seen once; the top ten hold less than 4.5%. The sample in question was peripheral blood, obtained in a trial of Ad26.COV2.S vaccine versus placebo. The receptors were sampled from a person aged 18-60 years who received the Ad26.COV2.S COVID-19 vaccine or a placebo.

The J gene is TRBJ1-2, the V gene TRBV7-9; possible D gene TRBD1, 5 bases. Germline assignment: CDR1 SEHNR and CDR2 FQNEAQ (reference sequence). The V end was cut by 5 bases, the J end by 7 bases, with 20 bases between. There are 15 residues in the CDR3. The CDR3 region is CASSESGARVGGYTF. DNA for the CDR3: TGTGCCAGCAGCGAGAGTGGGGCTAGGGTTGGTGGCTACACCTTC. The whole variable domain, filled in from reference TRBV7-9 and TRBJ1-2, reads DTGVSQNPRHKITKRGQNVTFRCDPISEHNRLYWYRQTLGQGPEFLTYFQNEAQLEKSRLLSDRFSAERPKGSFSTLEIQRTEQGDSAMYLCASSESGARVGGYTFGSGTRLTVV.

This chain uses TRBV7-2 with TRBJ2-5; D is uncertain. CDR3 length equals 14 residues. Germline-derived CDR1 and CDR2 are SGHTA and FQGNSA. V gave up 1 base and J gave up 2 bases, with 8 bases separating them. CDR3 sequence reads: CASSLVPLQETQYF. As DNA, the CDR3 is TGTGCCAGCAGCTTAGTACCACTACAAGAGACCCAGTACTTC. The variable domain in full, completed from reference TRBV7-2 and TRBJ2-5, reads GAGVSQSPSNKVTEKGKDVELRCDPISGHTALYWYRQSLGQGLEFLIYFQGNSAPDKSGLPSDRFSAERTGGSVSTLTIQRTQQEDSAVYLCASSLVPLQETQYFGPGTRLLVL.

The chain carries TRBV7-2 and TRBJ2-1, with 11 positions matching TRBD2. V gave up 5 bases and J gave up 5 bases; unmatched junction bases: 8. The CDR3 is 16 amino acids. Germline V gene data show CDR1 as SGHTA and CDR2 as FQGNSA. The CDR3 sequence: CASSLPLAGGNNEQFF. DNA for the CDR3: TGTGCCAGCAGCCTCCCTTTAGCGGGAGGGAACAATGAGCAGTTCTTC.

This chain links TRBV4-1 with TRBJ1-2, with a possible D match to TRBD1 (5 bases). Germline V gene sequence: CDR1 MGHRA, CDR2 YSYEKL. V was shortened by 1 base and J by 4 bases, with 13 bases between the two germline ends. The length of the CDR3 is 15 residues. CDR3 nucleotide sequence: TGCGCCAGCAGCCAAGTGACGGGGGTGGGCTATGGCTACACCTTC. Encoded protein: CASSQVTGVGYGYTF.

V gene TRBV5-4 combines with J gene TRBJ2-2; perhaps D is TRBD1 or TRBD2 (5 bases each). Per the germline V gene, CDR1 is SGHNT and CDR2 is YYREEE (reference sequence). Trimming removed 7 bases at V and 0 bases at J, with 13 bases between. CDR3 length equals 15 residues. DNA for the CDR3: TGTGCCAGCCAAGCCGGGACGTCGAACACCGGGGAGCTGTTTTTT. It yields the protein CASQAGTSNTGELFF.

V is TRBV7-2 and J is TRBJ2-7; D gene unclear. The CDR3 runs to 14 residues. The V gene lost 5 bases and the J gene lost 2 bases, with 13 bases spanning the gap. Germline V gene sequence: CDR1 SGHTA, CDR2 FQGNSA. The CDR3 DNA follows: TGTGCCAGCAGCCTATCACATGTCCCCTACGAGCAGTACTTC. As protein: CASSLSHVPYEQYF.

The V and J genes are TRBV27 and TRBJ1-1; a weak D match, TRBD1 (5 bases). The V gene's germline CDR1 is MNHEY and CDR2 SMNVEV (reference sequence). The CDR3 sequence is 12 residues long. V lost 5 bases, J lost 7 bases, and 11 bases lay in between. The CDR3 DNA reads TGTGCCAGCAGTCAGGGACCGTTTGAAGCTTTCTTT. Translated: CASSQGPFEAFF.

This chain links TRBV21-1 with TRBJ2-7; TRBD1 is taken as the D call from the table, unchecked against the DNA. TRBV21-1 is flagged as a pseudogene. The CDR3 has 15 amino acids. The chain's CDR3 is CASSKEDRGIHEQYF. The CDR3 DNA follows: TGTGCCAGCAGCAAAGAGGACAGGGGCATCCACGAGCAGTACTTC.

This clone turned up a few times. The same CDR3 arises from other DNA sequences in this sample as well. The chain carries TRBV30 and TRBJ1-4; D is unresolved. The CDR3 extends over 11 amino acids. The ends were cut back, 0 bases at V and 5 bases at J, with 1 base in the middle. In germline, CDR1 is GTSNPN, CDR2 SVGIG (reference sequence). The DNA for the CDR3 is TGTGCCTGGAGTGTGAATGAAAAACTGTTTTTT. Its protein is CAWSVNEKLFF. The variable domain in full, completed from reference TRBV30 and TRBJ1-4, reads SQTIHQWPATLVQPVGSPLSLECTVEGTSNPNLYWYRQAAGRGLQLLFYSVGIGQISSEVPQNLSASRPQDRQFILSSKKLLLSDSGFYLCAWSVNEKLFFGSGTQLSVL.

This chain connects TRBV6-5 to TRBJ2-3; 12 nucleotides agree with TRBD1. Germline trimming cut 2 bases from V and 6 bases from J; bases unmatched to any gene: 0. The CDR3 has 14 residues. Germline V lookup: CDR1 MNHEY, CDR2 SVGAGI. The CDR3 region is CASSYGTGGDTQYF. The CDR3, as DNA: TGTGCCAGCAGTTACGGGACAGGGGGCGATACGCAGTATTTT.

The chain is built from TRBV7-8 and TRBJ2-1; tentatively, D is TRBD1 or TRBD2 (5 bases each). The germline V gene encodes CDR1 SGHVS and CDR2 FQNEAQ. V was pared by 2 bases and J by 4 bases, with 12 bases between. The CDR3 has 15 amino acids. CDR3 in DNA: TGTGCCAGCAGCTTATTGGGACCCTCGTACAATGAGCAGTTCTTC. This codes for CASSLLGPSYNEQFF.

CDR3 sequence: CASSEGPGYYEQYF. The CDR3 bases are TGTGCCAGCAGTGAAGGGCCAGGGTATTACGAGCAGTACTTC. The V call is TRBV2, the J call TRBJ2-7; a possible D gene is TRBD1 (5 bases). From germline, CDR1 is SNHLY and CDR2 FYNNEI. The ends were cut back, 1 base at V and 4 bases at J, with 11 bases in the middle. This CDR3 region has 14 residues. The whole variable domain, filled in from reference TRBV2 and TRBJ2-7, reads EPEVTQTPSHQVTQMGQEVILRCVPISNHLYFYWYRQILGQKVEFLVSFYNNEISEKSEIFDDQFSVERPDGSNFTLKIRSTKLEDSAMYFCASSEGPGYYEQYFGPGTRLTVT.

V and J are TRBV18 and TRBJ1-4; D gene uncertain. From germline, CDR1 is KGHSH and CDR2 LQKENI. The CDR3 runs to 13 residues. With 5 bases removed from V and 3 bases from J, the gap between germline ends came to 7 bases. The CDR3 region has the DNA TGTGCCAGCTCAAGAGGAGCTAATGAAAAACTGTTTTTT. It codes for CASSRGANEKLFF.

This clone was observed once. The genes are TRBV30 and TRBJ2-1; TRBD2 is a possible D gene (7 bases). Germline V gives CDR1 GTSNPN, CDR2 SVGIG (reference sequence). This CDR3 comprises 14 residues. V lost 1 base and J 8 bases, leaving 15 bases between the germline ends. In DNA form, the CDR3 reads TGTGCCTGGAGTGAGGGTCTAGGGGGGGATGAGCAGTTCTTC. Its translation: CAWSEGLGGDEQFF.

V gene TRBV7-3 combines with J gene TRBJ2-7, with D possibly TRBD2 on 5 matching bases. CDR3 length: 13 residues. Trimming pared 3 bases from V and 1 base from J, leaving 7 bases between. Germline values: CDR1 SGHTA, CDR2 FQGTGA. This CDR3 is CASSLDLSYEQYF. The CDR3 DNA reads TGTGCCAGCAGCTTGGACTTATCCTACGAGCAGTACTTC.

J is TRBJ1-4 and V is TRBV27; maybe TRBD1 (5 bases). From germline, CDR1 is MNHEY and CDR2 SMNVEV (reference sequence). V was trimmed by 4 bases and J by 0 bases, leaving 9 bases between them. The CDR3 totals 15 residues. The CDR3: CASSSTVATNEKLFF. CDR3 DNA: TGTGCCAGCAGTTCGACAGTCGCAACTAATGAAAAACTGTTTTTT. Variable domain in full (rest from reference TRBV27 and TRBJ1-4): EAQVTQNPRYLITVTGKKLTVTCSQNMNHEYMSWYRQDPGLGLRQIYYSMNVEVTDKGDVPEGYKVSRKEKRNFPLILESPSPNQTSLYFCASSSTVATNEKLFFGSGTQLSVL.

This clone was detected only a few times. The chain carries TRBV11-3 and TRBJ2-1, with 10 bases lining up with TRBD1. This CDR3 region has 18 residues. V shed 1 base and J 0 bases; nucleotides not matched to a gene: 6. From germline, CDR1 is SGHNT and CDR2 YENEEA. CDR3 region: CASSLGPRDRGSYNEQFF. The CDR3, as DNA: TGTGCCAGCAGCTTAGGCCCCCGGGACAGGGGCTCCTACAATGAGCAGTTCTTC. The entire variable domain, with the rest obtained from reference TRBV11-3 and TRBJ2-1, is as follows: EAGVVQSPRYKIIEKKQPVAFWCNPISGHNTLYWYLQNLGQGPELLIRYENEEAVDDSQLPKDRFSAERLKGVDSTLKIQPAELGDSAVYLCASSLGPRDRGSYNEQFFGPGTRLTVL.

The chain has TRBV30 and TRBJ1-2; no reliable D call. CDR1 is GTSNPN, CDR2 SVGIG, per germline (reference sequence). V lost 4 bases to trimming and J lost 4 bases, with 13 bases between them. This CDR3 comprises 13 residues. CDR3 region: CAWTHLGSYGYTF. The CDR3 nucleotides read TGTGCCTGGACCCACTTGGGGTCCTATGGCTACACCTTC.

This chain joins TRBV28 and TRBJ2-2; D is possibly TRBD2 (5 bases). CDR3 length: 13 residues. V was cut by 6 bases and J by 7 bases, with 12 bases left in between. CDR1 and CDR2 from the germline V gene are MDHEN and SYDVKM. CDR3 region: CASSPRRSGELFF. The CDR3 region has the DNA TGTGCCAGCAGCCCCCGGAGGAGCGGGGAGCTGTTTTTT.

The rearrangement links TRBV18 to TRBJ2-5; D not resolved. Germline V lookup: CDR1 KGHSH, CDR2 LQKENI. The CDR3 is 14 amino acids. V gave up 2 bases and J gave up 5 bases, with 12 bases separating them. The CDR3 is CASSPAAPRETQYF. Here the CDR3 DNA reads TGTGCCAGCTCACCAGCAGCACCCAGGGAGACCCAGTACTTC.

The chain has TRBV3-1 (or the pseudogene TRBV3-2) and TRBJ1-4; 10 bases are shared with TRBD1. Germline-derived CDR1 and CDR2 are LGHDT and YNNKEL (reference sequence). V shed 3 bases and J 8 bases; nucleotides not matched to a gene: 9. The CDR3 is 16 amino acids. This chain's CDR3 is CASSQETGGAGEKLFF. Here the CDR3 DNA reads TGTGCCAGCAGCCAGGAGACAGGGGGCGCGGGGGAAAAACTGTTTTTT.

The J gene is TRBJ2-7, the V gene TRBV14; maybe TRBD2 (5 bases). Trimming cost V 1 base and J 3 bases, with 13 bases left between them. In germline, CDR1 is SGHDN, CDR2 FVKESK. The CDR3 extends over 15 amino acids. In DNA, the CDR3 is TGTGCCAGCAGCCAAGGGCTAGCATCGCTCTACGAGCAGTACTTC. Its translation is CASSQGLASLYEQYF.

This chain joins TRBV7-3 and TRBJ2-1, with TRBD1 matching 7 bases. V shed 5 bases and J 5 bases; nucleotides not matched to a gene: 6. Germline CDR1 is SGHTA and CDR2 is FQGTGA. There are 14 residues in the CDR3. The CDR3 region has the DNA TGTGCCAGCAGCCTCGGACAGGTTCACAATGAGCAGTTCTTC. Encoded protein: CASSLGQVHNEQFF. Together with reference TRBV7-3 and TRBJ2-1, the CDR3 gives the full variable domain: GAGVSQTPSNKVTEKGKYVELRCDPISGHTALYWYRQSLGQGPEFLIYFQGTGAADDSGLPNDRFFAVRPEGSVSTLKIQRTERGDSAVYLCASSLGQVHNEQFFGPGTRLTVL.

V usage is TRBV7-9 and J usage is TRBJ2-3; the match to TRBD1 covers 7 bases. After removal of 0 bases from V and 3 bases from J, the junction contained 3 bases not matched to a gene. CDR3 length equals 15 residues. The germline V gene encodes CDR1 SEHNR and CDR2 FQNEAQ (reference sequence). The CDR3, as DNA: TGTGCCAGCAGCTTAGCGACAGGGATAACAGATACGCAGTATTTT. Translation gives CASSLATGITDTQYF.

This chain links TRBV5-1 with TRBJ2-2, with D perhaps TRBD1 (6 bases). Trimming shortened V by 1 base and J by 5 bases, and 12 bases separated the two germline ends. CDR1 SGHRS and CDR2 YFSETQ come from the germline V gene. The CDR3 is 15 residues long. CDR3 region: CASSLNRARTGELFF. The CDR3 nucleotides read TGCGCCAGCAGCTTGAACAGGGCCCGGACCGGGGAGCTGTTTTTT.

This sequence joins TRBV27 and TRBJ2-3; perhaps TRBD2 as D (6 bases). The germline V gene encodes CDR1 MNHEY and CDR2 SMNVEV (reference sequence). V was trimmed by 3 bases and J by 2 bases, leaving 12 bases between them. The CDR3 consists of 15 residues. CDR3 DNA: TGTGCCAGCAGTTTGGGGACGGGGGTCACAGATACGCAGTATTTT. It yields the protein CASSLGTGVTDTQYF.

This clone was picked up one time. The CDR3: CASSPRGRSSNQPQHF. For the CDR3, the DNA is TGTGCCAGTAGTCCCCGGGGCAGGAGTAGCAATCAGCCCCAGCATTTT. This sequence joins TRBV19 and TRBJ1-5; weak D call: TRBD1 (5 bases). V lost 5 bases, J lost 0 bases, and 14 bases lay in between. The germline V gene has CDR1 LNHDA and CDR2 SQIVND (reference sequence). CDR3 length: 16 residues.

The J gene is TRBJ2-7, the V gene TRBV28; D perhaps matches TRBD2 (6 bases). In germline, CDR1 is MDHEN, CDR2 SYDVKM. Trimming shortened V by 6 bases and J by 9 bases, and 15 bases separated the two germline ends. This CDR3 region has 12 residues. The CDR3 DNA is TGTGCCAGCAGCTCTGCCGTGGGGGGGCAGTACTTC. As protein: CASSSAVGGQYF.

This chain connects TRBV2 to TRBJ1-4; D is unclear. V was pared by 6 bases and J by 10 bases, with 6 bases between. In germline, CDR1 is SNHLY, CDR2 FYNNEI. There are 10 residues in the CDR3. The CDR3 nucleotides are TGTGCCAGCAGGGGCGGAAAACTGTTTTTT. Translated: CASRGGKLFF.

The chain couples TRBV5-1 to TRBJ1-2; D call uncertain. Per germline, CDR1 SGHRS and CDR2 YFSETQ. This CDR3 spans 13 amino acids. Trimming took off 1 base at V and 4 bases at J, with 8 bases between the two ends. The CDR3 nucleotides are TGCGCCAGCAGCTTGCCAGGATCCTATGGCTACACCTTC. This encodes CASSLPGSYGYTF.

This sequence joins TRBV24-1 and TRBJ2-7, with D tentatively TRBD1 (6 bases). Trimming took off 9 bases at V and 6 bases at J, with 11 bases between the two ends. There are 11 residues in the CDR3. CDR1 is KGHDR, CDR2 SFDVKD, per germline. CDR3 loop: CATSTGLEQYF. DNA for the CDR3: TGTGCCACCTCCACAGGGCTCGAGCAGTACTTC.

The chain combines TRBV7-8 with TRBJ2-3; the D call may be TRBD1 or TRBD2 (5 bases each). Trimming removed 10 bases at V and 6 bases at J, with 20 bases between. The length of the CDR3 is 14 residues. The germline V gene has CDR1 SGHVS and CDR2 FQNEAQ. CDR3 nucleotide sequence: TGTGCCACCCGAGGGACGGTGGCCCCGGATACGCAGTATTTT. Protein product: CATRGTVAPDTQYF.